Listed below are T cell receptor beta chains from one sample, sequenced in a study of Graves' ophthalmopathy and Graves' hyperthyroidism. TCRdb reprocessed the multiplex PCR reads with MiXCR, giving one entry per CDR3 protein. The sample shows 360,000 or so distinct CDR3 sequences, approximately 20% of them seen only once. Sequenced input: peripheral blood. The receptors derive from a young woman with Graves' ophthalmopathy. The CDR3 runs from the conserved cysteine through the conserved F or W. Fields, in order: V gene, clone size, J gene, D gene, CDR3 protein, CDR3 DNA. The D gene is left open where the match is weak. The size entry is marked missing in some rows and otherwise reads once, few, many or a size class.

V: TRBV7-2
size: many
J: TRBJ1-1
D: TRBD1
CDR3: CASSAQGRTEAFF
DNA: TGTGCCAGCAGCGCACAGGGGAGGACTGAAGCTTTCTTT

V: TRBV7-9
size: -
J: TRBJ1-1
D: -
CDR3: CASSGRGEADTEAFF
DNA: TGTGCCAGCAGCGGAAGGGGCGAGGCGGACACTGAAGCTTTCTTT

V: TRBV7-9
size: many
J: TRBJ2-7
D: -
CDR3: CASSSGGLEQYF
DNA: TGTGCCAGCAGCTCCGGGGGCCTCGAGCAGTACTTC

V: TRBV20-1
size: many
J: TRBJ2-2
D: -
CDR3: CSASEGTNTGELFF
DNA: TGCAGTGCTAGTGAGGGCACGAACACCGGGGAGCTGTTTTTT

V: TRBV20-1
size: -
J: TRBJ2-7
D: -
CDR3: CSAIRTEIYEQYF
DNA: TGCAGTGCAATAAGGACGGAAATCTACGAGCAGTACTTC

V: TRBV28
size: many
J: TRBJ2-7
D: -
CDR3: CASGTGTSYEQYF
DNA: TGTGCCAGCGGAACCGGGACCTCCTACGAGCAGTACTTC

V: TRBV27
size: many
J: TRBJ2-5
D: -
CDR3: CASRGAGESWETQYF
DNA: TGTGCCAGCAGGGGGGCAGGGGAGTCGTGGGAGACCCAGTACTTC

V: TRBV28
size: many
J: TRBJ1-1
D: -
CDR3: CASSLFWNTEAFF
DNA: TGTGCCAGCAGTTTATTTTGGAACACTGAAGCTTTCTTT

V: TRBV12-3/TRBV12-4
size: many
J: TRBJ1-5
D: TRBD1
CDR3: CASSLQGAGSNQPQHF
DNA: TGTGCCAGCAGTTTACAGGGGGCTGGAAGCAATCAGCCCCAGCATTTT

V: TRBV6-4
size: many
J: TRBJ1-1
D: -
CDR3: CASSDYEGRMGAFF
DNA: TGTGCCAGCAGTGACTACGAAGGGCGCATGGGGGCTTTCTTT

V: TRBV10-3
size: many
J: TRBJ2-7
D: -
CDR3: CAISEYRTYEQYF
DNA: TGTGCCATCAGTGAGTACAGGACCTACGAGCAGTACTTC

V: TRBV13
size: -
J: TRBJ2-5
D: -
CDR3: CASSFPGSQETQYF
DNA: TGTGCCAGCAGCTTCCCGGGGAGCCAAGAGACCCAGTACTTC

V: TRBV12-3/TRBV12-4
size: many
J: TRBJ2-7
D: TRBD1
CDR3: CASSLARGPAYEQYF
DNA: TGTGCCAGCAGTTTAGCTAGGGGGCCAGCCTACGAGCAGTACTTC

V: TRBV29-1
size: many
J: TRBJ2-2
D: -
CDR3: CSAWGRANTGELFF
DNA: TGCAGCGCGTGGGGCAGGGCGAACACCGGGGAGCTGTTTTTT

V: TRBV10-2
size: many
J: TRBJ1-5
D: -
CDR3: CATRDGSNQPQHF
DNA: TGCGCCACTAGGGATGGGAGCAATCAGCCCCAGCATTTT

V: TRBV27
size: many
J: TRBJ2-5
D: -
CDR3: CASSLSEETRETQYF
DNA: TGTGCCAGCAGTTTATCGGAGGAGACTCGAGAGACCCAGTACTTC

V: TRBV20-1
size: many
J: TRBJ1-2
D: -
CDR3: CSALDTSNYGYTF
DNA: TGCAGTGCTCTAGACACTAGTAACTATGGCTACACCTTC

V: TRBV4-3
size: -
J: TRBJ2-2
D: TRBD2
CDR3: CASSQKSLAAITGELFF
DNA: TGCGCCAGCAGCCAAAAATCACTAGCGGCGATAACCGGGGAGCTGTTTTTT